Described below is a single T cell receptor (beta chain) sequence and its context. Germline loops: CDR1 MGHRA, CDR2 YSYEKL. The CDR3 sequence is 16 residues long. J gave up 2 bases and V 1 base, and 4 bases lay outside the gene matches. Sequencing was performed with immunoSEQ multiplex PCR; in TCRdb, only in-frame clones are kept and a portion is missing. The sample lists about 350,000 clones; approximately 89% were seen once. The sample is drawn from a study of blood T cell repertoires in COVID-19. The sequencing sample was made of peripheral blood. The V gene is TRBV4-1, the J gene TRBJ2-1, with TRBD2 matching over 8 bases. The source is a woman aged 60-75 years with COVID-19, enrolled during active disease. CDR3 bases: TGCGCCAGCAGCCAAGGGTTCGGGGGGGCCTACAATGAGCAGTTCTTC. Protein: CASSQGFGGAYNEQFF.